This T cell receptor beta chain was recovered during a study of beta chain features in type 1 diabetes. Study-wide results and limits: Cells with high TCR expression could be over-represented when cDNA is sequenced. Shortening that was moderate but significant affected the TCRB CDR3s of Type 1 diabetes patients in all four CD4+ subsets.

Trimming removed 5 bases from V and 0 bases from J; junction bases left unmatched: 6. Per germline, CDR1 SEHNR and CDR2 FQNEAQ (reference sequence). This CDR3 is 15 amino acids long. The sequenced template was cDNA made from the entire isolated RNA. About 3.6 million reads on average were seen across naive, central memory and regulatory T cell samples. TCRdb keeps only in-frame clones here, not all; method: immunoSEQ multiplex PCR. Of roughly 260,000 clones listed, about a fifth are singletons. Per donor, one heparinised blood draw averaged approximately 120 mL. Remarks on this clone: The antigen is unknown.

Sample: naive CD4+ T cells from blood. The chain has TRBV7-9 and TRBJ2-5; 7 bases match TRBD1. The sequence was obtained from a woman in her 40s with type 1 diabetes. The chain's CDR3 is CASSLRQGYQETQYF. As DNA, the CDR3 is TGTGCCAGCAGCCTCAGACAGGGATACCAAGAGACCCAGTACTTC.